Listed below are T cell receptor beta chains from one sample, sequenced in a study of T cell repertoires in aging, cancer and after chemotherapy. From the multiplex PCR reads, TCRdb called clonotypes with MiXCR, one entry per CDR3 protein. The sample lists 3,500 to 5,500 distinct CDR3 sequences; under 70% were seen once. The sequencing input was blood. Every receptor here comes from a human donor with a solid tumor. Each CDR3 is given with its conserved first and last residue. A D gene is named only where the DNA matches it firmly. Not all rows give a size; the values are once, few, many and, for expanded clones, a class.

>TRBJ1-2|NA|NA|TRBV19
CASSTQGKGGYTF
TGTGCCAGTAGCACTCAGGGAAAAGGAGGCTACACCTTC
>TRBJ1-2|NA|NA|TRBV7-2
CASSYSAGAVYGYTF
TGTGCCAGCAGTTACTCCGCGGGAGCCGTCTATGGCTACACCTTC
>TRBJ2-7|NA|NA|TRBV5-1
CASSLEVVSANYEQYF
TGCGCCAGCAGCTTGGAAGTCGTATCGGCCAACTACGAGCAGTACTTC
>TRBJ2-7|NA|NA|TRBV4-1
CASSLWTQSDEQYF
TGCGCCAGCAGCCTATGGACCCAATCGGACGAGCAGTACTTC
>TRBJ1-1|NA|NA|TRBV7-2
CASSSGRMNTEAFF
TGTGCCAGCAGCTCGGGACGCATGAACACTGAAGCTTTCTTT
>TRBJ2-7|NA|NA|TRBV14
CASSQDYEQYF
TGTGCCAGCAGCCAGGACTACGAGCAGTACTTC
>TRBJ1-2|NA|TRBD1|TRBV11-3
CASSNTRQGGFGYTF
TGTGCCAGCAGCAATACACGACAGGGAGGCTTTGGCTACACCTTC
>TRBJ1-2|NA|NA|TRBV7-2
CASSPQRNQGYYGYTF
TGTGCCAGCAGCCCCCAGCGGAACCAGGGGTACTATGGCTACACCTTC
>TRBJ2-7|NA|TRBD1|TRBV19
CASSIYGQAPYEQYF
TGTGCCAGTAGTATATACGGACAGGCCCCCTACGAGCAGTACTTC
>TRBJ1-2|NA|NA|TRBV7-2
CASSPPPGGYGYTF
TGTGCCAGCAGCCCACCCCCGGGGGGCTATGGCTACACCTTC
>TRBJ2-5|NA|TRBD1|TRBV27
CASRDRVQETQYF
TGTGCCAGCAGGGACAGGGTACAAGAGACCCAGTACTTC
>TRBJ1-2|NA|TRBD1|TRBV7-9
CASSFEDRVNGYTF
TGTGCCAGCAGCTTCGAGGACAGGGTCAATGGCTACACCTTC
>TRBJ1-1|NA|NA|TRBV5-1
CASSLYGAGEAFF
TGCGCCAGCAGCTTGTACGGGGCAGGTGAAGCTTTCTTT
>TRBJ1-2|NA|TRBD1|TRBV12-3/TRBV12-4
CASSATGTGGFGYGYTF
TGTGCCAGCAGTGCCACCGGGACAGGGGGCTTTGGCTATGGCTACACCTTC
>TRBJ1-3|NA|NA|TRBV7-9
CASSLGGNTIYF
TGTGCCAGCAGCTTAGGTGGAAACACCATATATTTT
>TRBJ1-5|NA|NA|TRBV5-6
CASSFHGFNQPQHF
TGTGCCAGCAGCTTTCACGGATTCAATCAGCCCCAGCATTTT
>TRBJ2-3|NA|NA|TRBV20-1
CSARGPTDTQYF
TGCAGTGCGCGAGGACCCACAGATACGCAGTATTTT
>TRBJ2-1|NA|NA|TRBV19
CASSITNKDNEQFF
TGTGCCAGTAGTATCACCAATAAGGACAATGAGCAGTTCTTC
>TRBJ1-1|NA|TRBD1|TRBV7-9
CASSFWDRVTEAFF
TGTGCCAGCAGCTTTTGGGACAGAGTCACTGAAGCTTTCTTT
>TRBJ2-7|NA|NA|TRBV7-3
CASSTGTPTYEQYF
TGTGCCAGCAGCACCGGGACACCGACCTACGAGCAGTACTTC
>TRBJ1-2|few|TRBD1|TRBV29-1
CSVGQGELYGYTF
TGCAGCGTCGGACAGGGGGAACTCTATGGCTACACCTTC
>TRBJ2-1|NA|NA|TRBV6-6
CASSWGRGLSGNEQFF
TGTGCCAGCAGTTGGGGACGCGGCCTTTCCGGGAATGAGCAGTTCTTC
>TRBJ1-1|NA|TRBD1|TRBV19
CASSTTGGMNTEAFF
TGTGCCAGTAGTACGACAGGGGGCATGAACACTGAAGCTTTCTTT
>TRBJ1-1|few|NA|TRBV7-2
CASSLAWVAFF
TGTGCCAGCAGCTTAGCCTGGGTAGCTTTCTTT
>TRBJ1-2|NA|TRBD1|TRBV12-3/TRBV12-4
CASSTGAAYGYTF
TGTGCCAGCAGCACAGGGGCGGCATATGGCTACACCTTC
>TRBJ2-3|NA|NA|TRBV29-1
CSADGYTDTQYF
TGCAGCGCGGACGGTTACACAGATACGCAGTATTTT
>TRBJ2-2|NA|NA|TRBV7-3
CASRLQDGTGELFF
TGTGCCAGCAGGCTCCAGGACGGGACCGGGGAGCTGTTTTTT
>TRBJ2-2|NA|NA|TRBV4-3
CASSLGTSDTGELFF
TGCGCCAGCAGCCTCGGGACCAGCGACACCGGGGAGCTGTTTTTT
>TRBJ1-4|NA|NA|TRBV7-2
CASSLGVSGGSFGKLFF
TGTGCCAGCAGCTTAGGAGTTTCGGGGGGCAGTTTTGGAAAACTGTTTTTT
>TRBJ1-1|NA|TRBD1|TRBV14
CASSLRSPGQGEAFF
TGTGCCAGCAGCCTACGATCGCCGGGACAGGGTGAAGCTTTCTTT
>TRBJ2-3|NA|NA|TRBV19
CASVRDALQYF
TGTGCCAGTGTTCGGGACGCACTGCAGTATTTT
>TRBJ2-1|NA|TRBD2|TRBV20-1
CSTPNGLAGINEQFF
TGCAGTACCCCAAACGGACTAGCGGGAATTAATGAGCAGTTCTTC
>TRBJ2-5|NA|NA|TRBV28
CASSLLPGQSETQYF
TGTGCCAGCAGTTTATTGCCAGGGCAGTCGGAGACCCAGTACTTC
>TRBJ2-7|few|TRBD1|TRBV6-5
CASSLLGTGPEQYF
TGTGCCAGCAGCTTACTCGGGACAGGGCCCGAGCAGTACTTC
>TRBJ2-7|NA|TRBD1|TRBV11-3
CASSVGQGSEQYF
TGTGCCAGCAGCGTGGGACAGGGGTCCGAGCAGTACTTC
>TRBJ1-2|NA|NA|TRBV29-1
CSVDQGTRGYTF
TGCAGCGTAGACCAGGGGACGCGTGGCTACACCTTC
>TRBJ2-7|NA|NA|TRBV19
CASSSLEGAHYEQYF
TGTGCCAGTAGCTCTTTAGAAGGGGCGCACTACGAGCAGTACTTC
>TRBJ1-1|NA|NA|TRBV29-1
CSVEDDRWTEAFF
TGCAGCGTTGAAGATGACCGCTGGACTGAAGCTTTCTTT
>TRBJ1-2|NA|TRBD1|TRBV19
CASNRGPNYGYTF
TGTGCCAGCAACAGGGGACCTAACTATGGCTACACCTTC
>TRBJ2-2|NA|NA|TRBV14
CASSRDLTAGELFF
TGTGCCAGCAGCCGGGACTTAACCGCCGGGGAGCTGTTTTTT
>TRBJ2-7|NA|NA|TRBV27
CASNMGRGLYEQYF
TGTGCCAGCAACATGGGTCGTGGCCTCTACGAGCAGTACTTC
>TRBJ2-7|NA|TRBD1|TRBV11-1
CASSRDRSEKQYF
TGTGCCAGCAGCCGGGACAGGTCGGAGAAGCAGTACTTC
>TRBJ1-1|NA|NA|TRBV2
CASKEKNTEAFF
TGTGCCAGCAAGGAAAAGAACACTGAAGCTTTCTTT
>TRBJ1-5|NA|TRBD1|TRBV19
CATGTGRDQPQHF
TGTGCCACCGGGACAGGGAGGGATCAGCCCCAGCATTTT
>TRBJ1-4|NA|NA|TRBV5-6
CASSLTKEKLFF
TGTGCCAGCAGCTTAACTAAGGAAAAACTGTTTTTT
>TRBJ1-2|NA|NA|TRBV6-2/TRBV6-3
CASSPGHLEVYGYTF
TGTGCCAGCAGCCCCGGACACTTGGAGGTCTATGGCTACACCTTC
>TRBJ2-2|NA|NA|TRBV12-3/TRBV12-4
CASSLAQGGTGELFF
TGTGCCAGCAGTTTAGCGCAGGGGGGCACCGGGGAGCTGTTTTTT
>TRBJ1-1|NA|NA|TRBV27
CASSLYSVGTEAFF
TGTGCCAGCAGTTTATACAGTGTGGGCACTGAAGCTTTCTTT